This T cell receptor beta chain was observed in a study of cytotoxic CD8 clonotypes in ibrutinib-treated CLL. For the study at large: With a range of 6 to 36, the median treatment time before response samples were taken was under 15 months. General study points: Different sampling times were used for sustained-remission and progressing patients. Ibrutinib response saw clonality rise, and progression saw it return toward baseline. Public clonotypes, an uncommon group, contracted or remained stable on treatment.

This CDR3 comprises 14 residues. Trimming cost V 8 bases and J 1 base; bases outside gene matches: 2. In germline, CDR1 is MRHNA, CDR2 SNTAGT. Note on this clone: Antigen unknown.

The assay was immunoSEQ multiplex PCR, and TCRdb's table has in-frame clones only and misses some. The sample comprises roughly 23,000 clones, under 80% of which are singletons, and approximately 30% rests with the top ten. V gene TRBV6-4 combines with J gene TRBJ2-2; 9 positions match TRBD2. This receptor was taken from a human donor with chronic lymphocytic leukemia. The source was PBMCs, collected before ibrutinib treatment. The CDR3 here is CASQREVNTGELFF. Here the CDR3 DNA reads TGTGCCAGCCAGCGGGAGGTGAACACCGGGGAGCTGTTTTTT.